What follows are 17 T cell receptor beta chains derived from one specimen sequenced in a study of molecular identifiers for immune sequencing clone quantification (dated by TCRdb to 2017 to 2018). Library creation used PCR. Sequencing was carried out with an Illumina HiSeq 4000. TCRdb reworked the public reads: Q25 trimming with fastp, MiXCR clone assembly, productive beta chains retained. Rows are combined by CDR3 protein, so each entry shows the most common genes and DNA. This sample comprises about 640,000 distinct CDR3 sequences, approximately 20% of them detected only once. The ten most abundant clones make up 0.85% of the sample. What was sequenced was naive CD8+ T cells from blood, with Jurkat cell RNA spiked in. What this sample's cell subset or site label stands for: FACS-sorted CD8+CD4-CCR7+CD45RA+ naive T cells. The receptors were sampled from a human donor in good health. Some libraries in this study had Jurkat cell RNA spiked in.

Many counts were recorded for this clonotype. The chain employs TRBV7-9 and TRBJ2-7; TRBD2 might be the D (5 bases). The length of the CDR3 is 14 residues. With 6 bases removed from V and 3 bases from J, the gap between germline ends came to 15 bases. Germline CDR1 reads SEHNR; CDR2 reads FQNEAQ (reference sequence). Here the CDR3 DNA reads TGTGCCAGCAGTCCGAGAGGGCTAAACTACGAGCAGTACTTC. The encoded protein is CASSPRGLNYEQYF.

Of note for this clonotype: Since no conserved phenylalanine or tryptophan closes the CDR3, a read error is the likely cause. The CDR3: CASSEILSTGRTDTQYL. For the CDR3, the DNA is TGTGCCAGCAGTGAAATTCTCTCGACAGGGAGGACAGATACGCAGTATCTT. The chain employs TRBV6-1 and TRBJ2-3, with a possible D match to TRBD1 (7 bases). Per the germline V gene, CDR1 is MNHNS and CDR2 is SASEGT. V was trimmed by 2 bases and J by 3 bases, leaving 18 bases between them. The CDR3 spans 17 residues.

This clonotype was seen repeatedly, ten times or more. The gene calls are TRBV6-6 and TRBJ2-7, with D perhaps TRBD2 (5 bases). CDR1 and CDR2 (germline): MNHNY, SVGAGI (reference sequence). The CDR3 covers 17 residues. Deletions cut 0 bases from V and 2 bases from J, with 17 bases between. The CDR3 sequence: CASSYSRVFGGAYEQYF. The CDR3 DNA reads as TGTGCCAGCAGTTACTCGAGGGTATTCGGAGGAGCCTACGAGCAGTACTTC.

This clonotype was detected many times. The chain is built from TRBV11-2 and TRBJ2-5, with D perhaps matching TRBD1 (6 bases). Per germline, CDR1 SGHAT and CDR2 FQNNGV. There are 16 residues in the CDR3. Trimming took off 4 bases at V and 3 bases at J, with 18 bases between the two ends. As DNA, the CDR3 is TGTGCCAGCAGCTCGACCCCACAGGGTAGGAAAGAGACCCAGTACTTC. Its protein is CASSSTPQGRKETQYF.

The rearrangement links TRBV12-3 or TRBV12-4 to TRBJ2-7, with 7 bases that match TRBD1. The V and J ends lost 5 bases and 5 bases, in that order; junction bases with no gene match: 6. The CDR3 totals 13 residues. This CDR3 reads CASSTGAVNEQYF. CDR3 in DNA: TGTGCCAGCAGTACAGGGGCCGTCAACGAGCAGTACTTC.

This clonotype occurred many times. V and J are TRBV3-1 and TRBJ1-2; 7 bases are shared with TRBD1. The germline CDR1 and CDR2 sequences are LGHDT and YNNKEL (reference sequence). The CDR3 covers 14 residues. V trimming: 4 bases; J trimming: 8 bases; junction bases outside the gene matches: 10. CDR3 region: CASSPAGGTDGYTF. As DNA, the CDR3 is TGTGCCAGCAGCCCAGCAGGGGGAACGGACGGCTACACCTTC.

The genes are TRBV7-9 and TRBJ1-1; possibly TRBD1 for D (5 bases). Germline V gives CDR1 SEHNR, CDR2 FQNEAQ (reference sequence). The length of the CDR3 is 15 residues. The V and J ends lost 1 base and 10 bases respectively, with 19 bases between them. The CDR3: CASSLGDASGRLAFF. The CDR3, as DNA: TGTGCCAGCAGCTTAGGGGACGCGTCAGGGCGGTTAGCTTTCTTT.

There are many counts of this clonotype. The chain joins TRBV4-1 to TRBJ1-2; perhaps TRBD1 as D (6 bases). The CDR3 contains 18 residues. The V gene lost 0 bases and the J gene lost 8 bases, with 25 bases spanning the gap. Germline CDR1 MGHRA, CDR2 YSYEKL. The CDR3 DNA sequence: TGCGCCAGCAGCCAAGAAGAACTAAGGGACATGCCGCACCGGGGCTACACCTTC. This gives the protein CASSQEELRDMPHRGYTF.

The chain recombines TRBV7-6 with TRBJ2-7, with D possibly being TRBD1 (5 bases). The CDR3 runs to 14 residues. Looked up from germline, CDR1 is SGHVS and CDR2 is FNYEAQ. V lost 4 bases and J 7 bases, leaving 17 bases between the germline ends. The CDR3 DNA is TGTGCCAGCAGCTCCCCTGACAGATTTTGGGAGCAGTACTTC. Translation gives CASSSPDRFWEQYF.

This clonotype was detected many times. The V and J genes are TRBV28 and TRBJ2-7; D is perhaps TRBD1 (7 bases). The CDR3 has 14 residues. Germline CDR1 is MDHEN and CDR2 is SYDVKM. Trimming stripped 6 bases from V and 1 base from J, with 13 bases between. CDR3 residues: CASRWDSGSYEQYF. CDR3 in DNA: TGTGCCAGCAGGTGGGACAGCGGGTCCTACGAGCAGTACTTC.

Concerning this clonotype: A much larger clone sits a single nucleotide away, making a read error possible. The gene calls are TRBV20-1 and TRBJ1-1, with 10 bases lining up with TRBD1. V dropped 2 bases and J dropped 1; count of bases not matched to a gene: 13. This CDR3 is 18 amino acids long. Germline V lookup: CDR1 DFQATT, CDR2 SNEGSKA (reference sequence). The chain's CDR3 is CSARSRPGQGMRNTEAFF. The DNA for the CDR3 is TGCAGTGCTAGATCAAGACCGGGACAGGGGATGAGGAACACTGAAGCTTTCTTT.

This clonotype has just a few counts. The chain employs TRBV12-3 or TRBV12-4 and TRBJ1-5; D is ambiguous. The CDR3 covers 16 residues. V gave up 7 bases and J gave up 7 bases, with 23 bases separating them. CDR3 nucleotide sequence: TGTGCCAGCAAGACGGATGACATCCTGGAAGGGCAGCCCCAGCATTTT. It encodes CASKTDDILEGQPQHF.

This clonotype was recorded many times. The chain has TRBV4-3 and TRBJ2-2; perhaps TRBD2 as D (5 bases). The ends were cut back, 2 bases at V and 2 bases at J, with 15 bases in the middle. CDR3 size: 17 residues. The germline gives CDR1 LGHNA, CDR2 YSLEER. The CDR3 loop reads CASSQWIGGPNTGELFF. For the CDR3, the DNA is TGCGCCAGCAGCCAATGGATAGGAGGCCCTAACACCGGGGAGCTGTTTTTT.

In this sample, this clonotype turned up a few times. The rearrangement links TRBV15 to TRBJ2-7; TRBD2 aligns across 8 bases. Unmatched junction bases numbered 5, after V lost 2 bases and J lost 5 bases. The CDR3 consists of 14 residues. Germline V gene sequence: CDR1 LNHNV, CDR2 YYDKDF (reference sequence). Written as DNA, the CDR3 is TGTGCCACCAGCAGATCCAGCGGGAGTAACGAGCAGTACTTC. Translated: CATSRSSGSNEQYF.

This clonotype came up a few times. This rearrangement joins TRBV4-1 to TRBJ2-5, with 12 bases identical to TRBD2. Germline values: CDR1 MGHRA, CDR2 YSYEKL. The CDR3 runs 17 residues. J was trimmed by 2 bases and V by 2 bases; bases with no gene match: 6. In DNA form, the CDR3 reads TGCGCCAGCAGCCAATCTTGGACTAGCGGGATTCAAGAGACCCAGTACTTC. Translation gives CASSQSWTSGIQETQYF.

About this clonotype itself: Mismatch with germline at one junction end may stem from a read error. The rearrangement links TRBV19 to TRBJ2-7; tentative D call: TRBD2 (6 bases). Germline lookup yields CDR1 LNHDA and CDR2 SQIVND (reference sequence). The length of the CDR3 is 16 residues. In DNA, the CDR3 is TGTGCCAGCAGTATTTCGACTAGAGGGCGCGTCCACGAGCAGTACTTC. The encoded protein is CASSISTRGRVHEQYF.

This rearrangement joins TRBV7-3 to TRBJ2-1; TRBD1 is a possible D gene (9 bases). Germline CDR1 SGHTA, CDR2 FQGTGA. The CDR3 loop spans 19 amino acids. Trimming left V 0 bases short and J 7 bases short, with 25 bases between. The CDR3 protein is CASSLTGQGEREFLNEQFF. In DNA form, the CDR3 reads TGTGCCAGCAGCTTAACGGGACAGGGAGAGCGGGAGTTTTTGAATGAGCAGTTCTTC. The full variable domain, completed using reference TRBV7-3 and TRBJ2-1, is GAGVSQTPSNKVTEKGKYVELRCDPISGHTALYWYRQSLGQGPEFLIYFQGTGAADDSGLPNDRFFAVRPEGSVSTLKIQRTERGDSAVYLCASSLTGQGEREFLNEQFFGPGTRLTVL.